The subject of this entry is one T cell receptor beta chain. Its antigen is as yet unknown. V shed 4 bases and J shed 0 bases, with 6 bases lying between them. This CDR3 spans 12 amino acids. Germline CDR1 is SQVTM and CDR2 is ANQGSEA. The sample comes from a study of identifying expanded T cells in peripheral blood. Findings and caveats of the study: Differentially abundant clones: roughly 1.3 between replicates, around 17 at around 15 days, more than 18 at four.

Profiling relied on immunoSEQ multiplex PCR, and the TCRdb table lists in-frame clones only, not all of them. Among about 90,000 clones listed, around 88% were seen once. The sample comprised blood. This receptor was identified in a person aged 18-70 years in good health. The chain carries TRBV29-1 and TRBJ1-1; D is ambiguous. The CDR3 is CSVARVNTEAFF. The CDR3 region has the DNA TGCAGCGTTGCAAGGGTGAACACTGAAGCTTTCTTT.